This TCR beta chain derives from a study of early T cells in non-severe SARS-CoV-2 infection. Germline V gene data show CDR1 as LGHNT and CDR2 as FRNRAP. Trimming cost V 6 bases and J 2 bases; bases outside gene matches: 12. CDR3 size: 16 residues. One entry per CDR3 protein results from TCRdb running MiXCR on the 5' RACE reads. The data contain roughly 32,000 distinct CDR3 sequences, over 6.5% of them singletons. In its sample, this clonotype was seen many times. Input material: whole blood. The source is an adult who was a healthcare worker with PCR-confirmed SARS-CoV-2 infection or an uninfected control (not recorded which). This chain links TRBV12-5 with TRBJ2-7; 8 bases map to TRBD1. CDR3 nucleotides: TGTGCTAGTGGCTCGACAGGGGCCCCAACAACCTACGAGCAGTACTTC. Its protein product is CASGSTGAPTTYEQYF.